Following are 28 T cell receptor beta chains from one sample sequenced in a study of OX40 agonist ivuxolimab in advanced cancers. Generated by immunoSEQ multiplex PCR, the TCRdb table keeps only in-frame clones and is missing some. The repertoire holds some 61,000 clones, with 85% to 90% as singletons. Sequencing used CD4+ or CD8+ T cells sorted from blood, obtained in a trial of the OX40 agonist ivuxolimab. These receptors were taken from an adult with an advanced solid tumor such as melanoma, head and neck, liver or kidney cancer.

The chain links TRBV6-5 to TRBJ2-5; the D gene is possibly TRBD1 (5 bases). The CDR3 is made up of 14 amino acids. The V and J ends lost 1 base and 3 bases respectively, with 9 bases between them. Germline V gene lookup returns CDR1 MNHEY and CDR2 SVGAGI. CDR3 bases: TGTGCCAGCAGTTACTTTGCAGGGAAAGAGACCCAGTACTTC. Protein: CASSYFAGKETQYF.

The rearrangement joins TRBV6-4 to TRBJ2-5; D possibly corresponds to TRBD1 (5 bases). V lost 4 bases to trimming and J lost 4 bases, with 10 bases between them. This CDR3 is built from 13 residues. Germline V lookup: CDR1 MRHNA, CDR2 SNTAGT. The CDR3 loop reads CASSVGPGETQYF. The CDR3 DNA reads as TGTGCCAGCAGTGTGGGGCCAGGAGAGACCCAGTACTTC.

The chain is built from TRBV25-1 and TRBJ2-1, with D hard to call. The germline V and J ends were trimmed by 1 base and 3 bases, with 7 bases remaining between them. Germline V gene data show CDR1 as MGHDK and CDR2 as SYGVNS. CDR3 length: 14 residues. As DNA, the CDR3 is TGTGCCAGCAGTGAATTTGGGGTCTACAATGAGCAGTTCTTC. Its translation: CASSEFGVYNEQFF.

J is TRBJ2-7 and V is TRBV11-2; D may be TRBD1 (6 bases). This CDR3 contains 14 residues. From germline, CDR1 is SGHAT and CDR2 FQNNGV. Trimming stripped 3 bases from V and 0 bases from J, with 9 bases between. The CDR3 DNA sequence: TGTGCCAGCAGCTTTCTCAGGGGCTCCTACGAGCAGTACTTC. This gives the protein CASSFLRGSYEQYF.

V and J are TRBV27 and TRBJ2-3; D not certain. CDR3 length equals 13 residues. The germline gives CDR1 MNHEY, CDR2 SMNVEV (reference sequence). The ends were cut back, 7 bases at V and 4 bases at J, with 12 bases in the middle. The CDR3 protein is CASTGLVPDTQYF. Here the CDR3 DNA reads TGTGCCAGCACTGGGCTAGTTCCAGATACGCAGTATTTT.

V and J are TRBV28 and TRBJ1-1; D not resolved. Trimming removed 7 bases from V and 0 bases from J, with 6 bases in between. The CDR3 sequence is 12 residues long. The germline V gene encodes CDR1 MDHEN and CDR2 SYDVKM. The CDR3 region has the DNA TGTGCCAGCATCAGCGTGAACACTGAAGCTTTCTTT. Translated, it gives CASISVNTEAFF.

The CDR3 reads CAISDRGGEGELFF. The CDR3 DNA follows: TGTGCCATCAGTGATAGGGGAGGAGAGGGGGAGCTGTTTTTT. The V and J genes are TRBV10-3 and TRBJ2-2; TRBD2 is a possible D gene (6 bases). The V end was cut by 3 bases, the J end by 8 bases, with 13 bases between. The CDR3 is 14 residues long. The germline V gene has CDR1 ENHRY and CDR2 SYGVKD.

The rearrangement joins TRBV5-5 to TRBJ2-2; TRBD1 matches at 9 bases. The J segment lost 6 bases and the V segment lost 0 bases, leaving 6 bases of the junction unmatched. The CDR3 length is 16 residues. Germline CDR1 reads SGHKS; CDR2 reads YYEKEE (reference sequence). The CDR3 DNA reads TGTGCCAGCAGCTTGGGGGGACAGGGTTTATCCGGGGAGCTGTTTTTT. It translates to CASSLGGQGLSGELFF.

The chain links TRBV6-6 to TRBJ1-6; D is undetermined. V lost 5 bases and J lost 7, with 9 bases in between. The CDR3 contains 13 residues. Germline V CDR1 and CDR2: MNHNY, SVGAGI (reference sequence). CDR3 sequence (DNA): TGTGCCAGCAGTCGGTCATGGAATTCACCCCTCCACTTT. Its protein product is CASSRSWNSPLHF.

The chain joins TRBV19 to TRBJ2-7; TRBD1 agrees at 11 bases. Germline CDR1 is LNHDA and CDR2 is SQIVND (reference sequence). The CDR3 totals 15 residues. With 5 bases clipped from V and 1 base from J, the junction kept 4 bases outside the gene matches. CDR3 bases: TGTGCCAGTAGTCAAGGGACAGGGGGGTCCTACGAGCAGTACTTC. Translating it yields CASSQGTGGSYEQYF.

The rearrangement joins TRBV4-1 to TRBJ1-1; possible D gene TRBD1, 6 bases. CDR3 length: 16 residues. Germline values: CDR1 MGHRA, CDR2 YSYEKL. V was trimmed by 6 bases and J by 1 base, leaving 18 bases between them. The CDR3 loop is CASRGNRDTSNTEAFF. The CDR3 DNA reads as TGCGCCAGCAGAGGTAACCGGGACACCTCGAACACTGAAGCTTTCTTT.

The CDR3 nucleotides read TGTGCCAGCAGCGCCTCACCCGGCGGGGACCTAGCCAAAAACATTCAGTACTTC. Translated, it gives CASSASPGGDLAKNIQYF. The chain couples TRBV9 to TRBJ2-4; possibly TRBD2 for D (6 bases). Germline loops: CDR1 SGDLS, CDR2 YYNGEE. V lost 3 bases and J lost 0, with 19 bases in between. The CDR3 has 18 residues.

The gene calls are TRBV19 and TRBJ1-2; D is perhaps TRBD1 (6 bases). Germline V gives CDR1 LNHDA, CDR2 SQIVND (reference sequence). The CDR3 contains 11 residues. Trimming pared 6 bases from V and 8 bases from J, leaving 10 bases between. The CDR3, as DNA: TGTGCCAGTAGAACAGGGAGCGGCTACACCTTC. Translation: CASRTGSGYTF.

V gene TRBV7-3 combines with J gene TRBJ2-1, with TRBD2 matching over 12 bases. Trimming cost V 5 bases and J 8 bases; bases outside gene matches: 7. CDR1 and CDR2 from the germline V gene are SGHTA and FQGTGA. This CDR3 has 15 amino acids. The CDR3 DNA follows: TGTGCCAGCAGCCCGCGACTAGCGGGAGCCTATGAGCAGTTCTTC. It specifies CASSPRLAGAYEQFF.

This clone appeared once. CDR3 coding DNA: TGCGCCAGCAGCCAAGGAGGATGGACGCCCTGGGACGAGCAGTACTTC. Amino acids: CASSQGGWTPWDEQYF. The genes are TRBV4-1 and TRBJ2-7; D is unclear. The V end was cut by 1 base, the J end by 5 bases, with 18 bases between. The V gene's germline CDR1 is MGHRA and CDR2 YSYEKL. The CDR3 consists of 16 residues.

The chain combines TRBV2 with TRBJ1-6, with D perhaps TRBD1 (6 bases). Germline V gene data show CDR1 as SNHLY and CDR2 as FYNNEI. The CDR3 extends over 15 amino acids. V was trimmed by 6 bases and J by 7 bases, leaving 16 bases between them. The CDR3 region is CASSPQGSTNSPLHF. CDR3 bases: TGTGCCAGCAGCCCACAGGGATCGACGAATTCACCCCTCCACTTT.

The CDR3 loop reads CASSQGQGAGGEKLFF. CDR3 sequence (DNA): TGCGCCAGCAGCCAAGGACAGGGGGCGGGGGGGGAAAAACTGTTTTTT. The V and J genes are TRBV4-1 and TRBJ1-4; 10 bases align to TRBD1. The CDR3 runs 16 residues. With V trimmed by 1 base and J by 8 bases, 7 bases remained unmatched. Germline V lookup: CDR1 MGHRA, CDR2 YSYEKL.

V gene TRBV11-1 combines with J gene TRBJ2-6, with D perhaps TRBD2 (6 bases). CDR3 length: 17 residues. Germline CDR1 reads SGHAT; CDR2 reads FQDESV (reference sequence). Trimming removed 4 bases from V and 0 bases from J, with 13 bases in between. This chain's CDR3 is CASSSPVGGSGANVLTF. CDR3 coding DNA: TGTGCCAGCAGCTCCCCAGTGGGGGGCTCTGGGGCCAACGTCCTGACTTTC.

On this clone: Relative to the germline gene, one junction end is altered; a read error may explain this. The chain recombines TRBV6-5 with TRBJ2-3; D not resolved. Germline V CDR1 and CDR2: MNHEY, SVGAGI. The CDR3 loop spans 14 amino acids. CDR3 loop: CASTYGRHTDTQYF. CDR3 nucleotide sequence: TGTGCCAGCACTTACGGGCGGCACACAGATACGCAGTATTTT.

V gene TRBV9 combines with J gene TRBJ2-5; TRBD2 agrees at 9 bases. Germline CDR1 is SGDLS and CDR2 is YYNGEE. The CDR3 is made up of 17 amino acids. V dropped 4 bases and J dropped 3; count of bases not matched to a gene: 13. CDR3 nucleotides: TGTGCCAGCAGCCCACGGTTAGCGGGAGTGGGGAAAGAGACCCAGTACTTC. Protein: CASSPRLAGVGKETQYF. Combining the CDR3 with reference TRBV9 and TRBJ2-5 gives the whole variable domain DSGVTQTPKHLITATGQRVTLRCSPRSGDLSVYWYQQSLDQGLQFLIQYYNGEERAKGNILERFSAQQFPDLHSELNLSSLELGDSALYFCASSPRLAGVGKETQYFGPGTRLLVL.

This sequence joins TRBV5-6 and TRBJ2-1; D is unclear. The germline CDR1 and CDR2 sequences are SGHDT and YYEEEE. The ends were cut back, 4 bases at V and 0 bases at J, with 11 bases in the middle. The CDR3 contains 15 residues. The chain's CDR3 is CASSMGPSSYNEQFF. The CDR3 bases are TGTGCCAGCAGCATGGGCCCCAGCTCCTACAATGAGCAGTTCTTC.

The chain combines TRBV10-3 with TRBJ2-7; possibly TRBD1 or TRBD2 for D (5 bases each). V was cut by 4 bases and J by 2 bases, with 15 bases left in between. The CDR3 sequence is 15 residues long. In germline, CDR1 is ENHRY, CDR2 SYGVKD. The CDR3 region is CAISGGSGAAYEQYF. The CDR3 bases are TGTGCCATCAGTGGAGGGAGTGGGGCCGCCTACGAGCAGTACTTC.

V usage is TRBV5-4 and J usage is TRBJ2-7; 8 bases fit TRBD1. Looked up from germline, CDR1 is SGHNT and CDR2 is YYREEE (reference sequence). V lost 2 bases, J lost 7 bases, and 8 bases stayed unmatched. The CDR3 has 14 amino acids. In DNA form, the CDR3 reads TGTGCCAGCAGCTTAGACAGGGGTAATAGGGAGCAGTACTTC. Translation: CASSLDRGNREQYF. Filled out from reference TRBV5-4 and TRBJ2-7, the complete variable domain reads ETGVTQSPTHLIKTRGQQVTLRCSSQSGHNTVSWYQQALGQGPQFIFQYYREEENGRGNFPPRFSGLQFPNYSSELNVNALELDDSALYLCASSLDRGNREQYFGPGTRLTVT.

In its sample, this clone was seen once. The rearrangement uses TRBV4-1 and TRBJ2-3; TRBD1 agrees at 9 bases. Trimming cost V 1 base and J 5 bases; bases outside gene matches: 10. CDR1 and CDR2 from the germline V gene are MGHRA and YSYEKL. The CDR3 runs to 17 residues. CDR3 DNA sequence: TGCGCCAGCAGCCAAGCTGGGACAGGGCACAGGGGAGATACGCAGTATTTT. Encoded protein: CASSQAGTGHRGDTQYF.

Comments on this clone: One junction end does not reproduce the germline sequence, and a read error may be involved. The gene calls are TRBV6-5 and TRBJ2-1, with D possibly being TRBD2 (5 bases). There are 13 residues in the CDR3. Germline V gene lookup returns CDR1 MNHEY and CDR2 SVGAGI. The CDR3, as DNA: TGTGCCAGCAGCGGGATTTCCTCCAATGAGCAGTTCTTC. Protein sequence: CASSGISSNEQFF.

This chain links TRBV10-1 with TRBJ2-1; TRBD2 matches at 13 bases. The CDR3 covers 16 residues. The V segment lost 5 bases and the J segment 5 bases; nucleotides outside the gene matches: 6. From germline, CDR1 is WNHNN and CDR2 SYGVQD (reference sequence). The CDR3 coding sequence is TGCGCCAGCAGTCCCTGGACTAGCGGGAGCCACAATGAGCAGTTCTTC. This translates into CASSPWTSGSHNEQFF.

Concerning this clone itself: This CDR3 is also generated by other DNA sequences in the sample. The chain joins TRBV18 to TRBJ2-5, with D perhaps TRBD1 (5 bases). The CDR3 is made up of 13 amino acids. Trimming stripped 3 bases from V and 4 bases from J, with 9 bases between. Germline V gene data show CDR1 as KGHSH and CDR2 as LQKENI. CDR3 loop: CASSPGLGETQYF. Written as DNA, the CDR3 is TGTGCCAGCTCACCGGGGCTGGGAGAGACCCAGTACTTC.

This clone was seen once. J is TRBJ2-5 and V is TRBV4-2, with 9 positions matching TRBD2. With V trimmed by 4 bases and J by 1 base, 4 bases remained unmatched. The germline V gene has CDR1 LGHNA and CDR2 YNFKEQ. The CDR3 runs 15 residues. The CDR3 sequence: CASSRTTSGQETQYF. CDR3 in DNA: TGTGCCAGCAGCCGCACGACTAGCGGCCAAGAGACCCAGTACTTC.